This T cell receptor (beta chain) was recorded in a study of T cell responses to AZD1222 COVID-19 vaccine. The protocol was immunoSEQ multiplex PCR, while the TCRdb copy is restricted to in-frame clones and leaves out a portion. The table lists approximately 180,000 clones, 88% of them singletons. V lost 1 base, J lost 0 bases, and 11 bases lay in between. CDR1 is SGHDT, CDR2 YYEEEE, per germline. The CDR3 contains 16 residues. In the case of this clone: The target antigen is unknown.

General study results and limits: Clonal diversity was possibly underestimated; the donors were predominantly white British and more often female. Nearly half of spike-specific TCRs reportedly target unmutated variant regions.

This sequence joins TRBV5-6 and TRBJ1-5; no clear D. Material: peripheral blood, obtained 28 days after the second AZD1222 dose. The TCR was taken from an adult who received the AZD1222 COVID-19 vaccine. CDR3 in DNA: TGTGCCAGCAGCTTGTTGCGGACCGATAGCAATCAGCCCCAGCATTTT. It specifies CASSLLRTDSNQPQHF.